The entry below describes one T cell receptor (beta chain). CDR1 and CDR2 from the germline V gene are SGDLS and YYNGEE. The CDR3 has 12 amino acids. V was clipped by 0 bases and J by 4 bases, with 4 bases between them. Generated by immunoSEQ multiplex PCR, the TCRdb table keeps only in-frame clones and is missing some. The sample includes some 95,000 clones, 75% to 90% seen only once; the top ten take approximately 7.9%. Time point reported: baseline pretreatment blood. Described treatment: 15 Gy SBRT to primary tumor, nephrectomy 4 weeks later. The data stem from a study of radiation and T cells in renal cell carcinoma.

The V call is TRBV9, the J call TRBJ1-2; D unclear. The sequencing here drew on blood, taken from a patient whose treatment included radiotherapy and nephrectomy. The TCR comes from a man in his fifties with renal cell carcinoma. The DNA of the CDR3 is TGTGCCAGCAGCGTAGACGGCTATGGCTACACCTTC. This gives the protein CASSVDGYGYTF.